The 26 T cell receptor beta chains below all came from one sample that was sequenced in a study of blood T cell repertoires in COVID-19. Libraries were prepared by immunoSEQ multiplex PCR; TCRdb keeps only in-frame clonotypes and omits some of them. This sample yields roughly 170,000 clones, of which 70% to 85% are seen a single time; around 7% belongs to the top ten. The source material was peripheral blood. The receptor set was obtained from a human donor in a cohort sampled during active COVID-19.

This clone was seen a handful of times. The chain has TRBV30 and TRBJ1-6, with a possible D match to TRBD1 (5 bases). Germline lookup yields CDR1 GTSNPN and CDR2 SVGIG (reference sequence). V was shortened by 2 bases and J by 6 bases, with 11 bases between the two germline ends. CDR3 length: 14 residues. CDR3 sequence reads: CAWSQTAINSPLHF. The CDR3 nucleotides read TGTGCCTGGAGTCAGACAGCCATTAATTCACCCCTCCACTTT.

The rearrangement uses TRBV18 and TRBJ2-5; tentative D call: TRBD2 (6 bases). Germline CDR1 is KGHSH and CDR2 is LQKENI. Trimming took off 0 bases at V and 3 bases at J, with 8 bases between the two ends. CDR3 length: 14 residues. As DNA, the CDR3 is TGTGCCAGCTCACCACCGGAGGGGAAAGAGACCCAGTACTTC. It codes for CASSPPEGKETQYF.

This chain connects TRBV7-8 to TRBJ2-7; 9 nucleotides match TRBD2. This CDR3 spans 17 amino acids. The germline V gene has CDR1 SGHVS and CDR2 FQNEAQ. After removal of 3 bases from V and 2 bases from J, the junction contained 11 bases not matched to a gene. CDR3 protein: CASSLGPSGAIAYEQYF. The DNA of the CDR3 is TGTGCCAGCAGCTTGGGGCCTAGCGGGGCCATCGCCTACGAGCAGTACTTC.

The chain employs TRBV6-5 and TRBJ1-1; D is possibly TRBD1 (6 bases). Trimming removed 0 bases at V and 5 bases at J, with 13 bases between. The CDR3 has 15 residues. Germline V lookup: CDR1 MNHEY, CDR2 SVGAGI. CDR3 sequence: CASSYSSGVETEAFF. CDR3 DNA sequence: TGTGCCAGCAGTTACTCCTCAGGGGTAGAAACTGAAGCTTTCTTT.

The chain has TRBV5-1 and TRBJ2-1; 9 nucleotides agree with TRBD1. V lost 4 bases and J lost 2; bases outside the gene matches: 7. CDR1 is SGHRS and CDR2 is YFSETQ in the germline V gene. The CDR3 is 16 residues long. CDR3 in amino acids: CASSLQGAHTYNEQFF. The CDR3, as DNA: TGCGCCAGCAGCCTACAGGGGGCGCACACCTACAATGAGCAGTTCTTC.

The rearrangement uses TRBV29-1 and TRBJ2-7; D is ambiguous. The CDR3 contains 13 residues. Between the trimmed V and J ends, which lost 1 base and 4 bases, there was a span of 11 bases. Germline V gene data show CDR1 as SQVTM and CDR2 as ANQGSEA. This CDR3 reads CSVEVTAGYEQYF. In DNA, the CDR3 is TGCAGCGTTGAAGTTACAGCAGGATACGAGCAGTACTTC.

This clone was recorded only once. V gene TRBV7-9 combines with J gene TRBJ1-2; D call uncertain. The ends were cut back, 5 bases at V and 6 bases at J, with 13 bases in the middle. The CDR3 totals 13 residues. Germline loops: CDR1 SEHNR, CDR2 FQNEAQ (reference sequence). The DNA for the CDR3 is TGTGCCAGCAGCCCTCGGGGTATTCATGGCTACACCTTC. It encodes CASSPRGIHGYTF.

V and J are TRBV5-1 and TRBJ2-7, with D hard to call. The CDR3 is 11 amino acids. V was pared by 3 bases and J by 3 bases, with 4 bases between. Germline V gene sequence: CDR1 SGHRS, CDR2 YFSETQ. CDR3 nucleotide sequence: TGCGCCAGCAGCTCCAACTACGAGCAGTACTTC. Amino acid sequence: CASSSNYEQYF.

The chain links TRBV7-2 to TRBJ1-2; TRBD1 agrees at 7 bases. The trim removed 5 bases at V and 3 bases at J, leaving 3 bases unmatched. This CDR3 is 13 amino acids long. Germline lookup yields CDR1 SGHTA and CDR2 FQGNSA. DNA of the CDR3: TGTGCCAGCAGCCCAGGGGGGTACTATGGCTACACCTTC. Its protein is CASSPGGYYGYTF.

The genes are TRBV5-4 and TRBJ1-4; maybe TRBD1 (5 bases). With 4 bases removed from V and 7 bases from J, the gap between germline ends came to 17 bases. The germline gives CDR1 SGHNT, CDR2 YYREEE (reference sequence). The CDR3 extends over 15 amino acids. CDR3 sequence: CASSAGGLGGEKLFF. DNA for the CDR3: TGTGCCAGCAGCGCGGGGGGTCTCGGTGGTGAAAAACTGTTTTTT.

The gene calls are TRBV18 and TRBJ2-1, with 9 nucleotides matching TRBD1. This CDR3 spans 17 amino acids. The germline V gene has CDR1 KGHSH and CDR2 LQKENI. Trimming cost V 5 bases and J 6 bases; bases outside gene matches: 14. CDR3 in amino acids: CASSIVSGQGSVNEQFF. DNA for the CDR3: TGTGCCAGCTCAATTGTATCGGGACAGGGCTCCGTCAATGAGCAGTTCTTC.

This CDR3 reads CASSLLAGGNNEQFF. DNA of the CDR3: TGTGCCAGCAGCTTACTAGCGGGGGGCAACAATGAGCAGTTCTTC. V gene TRBV7-3 combines with J gene TRBJ2-1; 11 bases fit TRBD2. This CDR3 comprises 15 residues. CDR1 is SGHTA and CDR2 is FQGTGA in the germline V gene. The J segment lost 5 bases and the V segment lost 2 bases, leaving 2 bases of the junction unmatched.

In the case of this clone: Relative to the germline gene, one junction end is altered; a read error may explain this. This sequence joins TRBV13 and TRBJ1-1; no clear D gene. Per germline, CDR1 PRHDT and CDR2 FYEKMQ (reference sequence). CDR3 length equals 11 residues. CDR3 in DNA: TGTGCCAGCAGTTTCCACACTGGTAGGACTTTT. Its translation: CASSFHTGRTF.

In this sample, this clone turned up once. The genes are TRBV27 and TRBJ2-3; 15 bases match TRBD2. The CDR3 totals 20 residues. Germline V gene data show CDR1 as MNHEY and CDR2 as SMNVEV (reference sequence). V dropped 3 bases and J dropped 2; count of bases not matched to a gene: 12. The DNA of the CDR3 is TGTGCCAGCAGTTTGTCTGGAGAAGGGACTAGCGGGGGGAACACAGATACGCAGTATTTT. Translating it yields CASSLSGEGTSGGNTDTQYF.

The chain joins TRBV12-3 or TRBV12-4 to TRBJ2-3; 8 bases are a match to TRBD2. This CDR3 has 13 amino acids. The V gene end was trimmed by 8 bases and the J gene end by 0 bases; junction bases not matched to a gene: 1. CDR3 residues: CASRGGSTDTQYF. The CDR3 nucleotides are TGTGCCAGCCGGGGGGGAAGCACAGATACGCAGTATTTT.

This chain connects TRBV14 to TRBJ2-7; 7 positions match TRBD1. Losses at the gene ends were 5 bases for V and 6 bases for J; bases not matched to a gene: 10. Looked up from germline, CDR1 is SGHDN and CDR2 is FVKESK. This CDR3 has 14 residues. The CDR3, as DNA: TGTGCCAGCAGCAACGGACCGAGGGGGCCCGAGCAGTACTTC. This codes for CASSNGPRGPEQYF. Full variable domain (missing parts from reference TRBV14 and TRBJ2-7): EAGVTQFPSHSVIEKGQTVTLRCDPISGHDNLYWYRRVMGKEIKFLLHFVKESKQDESGMPNNRFLAERTGGTYSTLKVQPAELEDSGVYFCASSNGPRGPEQYFGPGTRLTVT.

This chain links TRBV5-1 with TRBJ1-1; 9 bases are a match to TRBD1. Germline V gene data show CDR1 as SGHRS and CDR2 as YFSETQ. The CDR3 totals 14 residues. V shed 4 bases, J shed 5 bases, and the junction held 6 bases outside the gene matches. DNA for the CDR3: TGCGCCAGCAGCGCGGGACAGGGAAGTACTGAAGCTTTCTTT. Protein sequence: CASSAGQGSTEAFF. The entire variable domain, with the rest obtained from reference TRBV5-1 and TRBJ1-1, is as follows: KAGVTQTPRYLIKTRGQQVTLSCSPISGHRSVSWYQQTPGQGLQFLFEYFSETQRNKGNFPGRFSGRQFSNSRSEMNVSTLELGDSALYLCASSAGQGSTEAFFGQGTRLTVV.

The chain's CDR3 is CASRVSGGAWNEQFF. DNA of the CDR3: TGTGCCAGCAGAGTTAGCGGGGGGGCCTGGAATGAGCAGTTCTTC. The chain couples TRBV3-1 (or the pseudogene TRBV3-2) to TRBJ2-1; 11 bases map to TRBD2. Germline loops: CDR1 LGHDT, CDR2 YNNKEL (reference sequence). The J segment lost 7 bases and the V segment lost 6 bases, leaving 8 bases of the junction unmatched. CDR3 length equals 15 residues.

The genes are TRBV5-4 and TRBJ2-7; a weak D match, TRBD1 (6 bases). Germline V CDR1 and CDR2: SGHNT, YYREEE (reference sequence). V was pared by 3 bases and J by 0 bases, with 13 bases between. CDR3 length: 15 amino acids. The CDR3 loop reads CASSSLRGSSYEQYF. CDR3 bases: TGTGCCAGCAGCTCCCTGAGGGGGAGCTCCTACGAGCAGTACTTC.

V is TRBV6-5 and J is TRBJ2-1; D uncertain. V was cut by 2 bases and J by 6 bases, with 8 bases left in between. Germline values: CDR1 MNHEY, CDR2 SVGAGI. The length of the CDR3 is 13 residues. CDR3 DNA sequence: TGTGCCAGCAGTTACGGGTCTAGCAATGAGCAGTTCTTC. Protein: CASSYGSSNEQFF.

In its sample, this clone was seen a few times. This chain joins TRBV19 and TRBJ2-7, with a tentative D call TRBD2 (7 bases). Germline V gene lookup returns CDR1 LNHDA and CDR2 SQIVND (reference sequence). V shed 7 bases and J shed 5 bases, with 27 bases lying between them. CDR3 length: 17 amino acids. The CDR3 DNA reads TGTGCCAGTACCGCCACCCCGGGACTACTAAAGGGGGACGAGCAGTACTTC. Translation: CASTATPGLLKGDEQYF. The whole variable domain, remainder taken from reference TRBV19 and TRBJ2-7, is DGGITQSPKYLFRKEGQNVTLSCEQNLNHDAMYWYRQDPGQGLRLIYYSQIVNDFQKGDIAEGYSVSREKKESFPLTVTSAQKNPTAFYLCASTATPGLLKGDEQYFGPGTRLTVT.

Here the CDR3 reads CATSSAGASTGELFF. The CDR3 region has the DNA TGTGCCACCAGTAGTGCGGGGGCCTCAACCGGGGAGCTGTTTTTT. V usage is TRBV24-1 and J usage is TRBJ2-2, with D perhaps matching TRBD2 (7 bases). Trimming removed 6 bases at V and 5 bases at J, with 15 bases between. The CDR3 totals 15 residues. The germline V gene has CDR1 KGHDR and CDR2 SFDVKD.

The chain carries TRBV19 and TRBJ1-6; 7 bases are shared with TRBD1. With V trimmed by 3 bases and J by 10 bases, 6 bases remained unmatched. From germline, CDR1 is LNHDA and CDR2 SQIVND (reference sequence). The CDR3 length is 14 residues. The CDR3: CASSIQGGRSPLHF. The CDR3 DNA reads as TGTGCCAGTAGTATTCAGGGGGGCAGATCACCCCTCCACTTT.

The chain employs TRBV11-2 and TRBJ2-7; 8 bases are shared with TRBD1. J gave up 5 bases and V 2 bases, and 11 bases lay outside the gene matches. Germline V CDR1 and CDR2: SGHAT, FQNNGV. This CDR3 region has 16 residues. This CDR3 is CASSLMLGRGRNEQYF. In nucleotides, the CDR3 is TGTGCCAGCAGCTTAATGTTGGGCAGGGGGCGTAACGAGCAGTACTTC.

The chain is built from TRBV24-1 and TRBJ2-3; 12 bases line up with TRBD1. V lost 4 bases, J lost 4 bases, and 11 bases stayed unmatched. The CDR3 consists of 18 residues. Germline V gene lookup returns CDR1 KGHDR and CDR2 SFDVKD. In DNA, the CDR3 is TGTGCCACCAGTGAATTCGGACCGGGACAGGGGGCACCAGATACGCAGTATTTT. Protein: CATSEFGPGQGAPDTQYF.

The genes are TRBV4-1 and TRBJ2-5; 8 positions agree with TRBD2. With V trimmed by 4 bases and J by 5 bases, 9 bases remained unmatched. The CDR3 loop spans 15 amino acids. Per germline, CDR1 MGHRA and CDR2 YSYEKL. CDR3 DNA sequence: TGCGCCAGCAGCCCCAGCGGGGGTGGTTTTGAGACCCAGTACTTC. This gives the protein CASSPSGGGFETQYF.